This paragraph covers one T cell receptor beta chain sequence. Its cognate antigen is unknown. The data derive from a study of CD8 T cells in Susac syndrome. Study context: When their blood was taken, patients with Susac syndrome were therapy-naive, taking corticosteroids, or taking intravenous immunoglobulin alone.

There are 15 residues in the CDR3. Germline lookup yields CDR1 ENHRY and CDR2 SYGVKD. J was trimmed by 4 bases and V by 6 bases; bases with no gene match: 7. Reverse transcription used about 0.45 to 1 ug RNA and random hexamers. Across 54 Vbeta and 13 Jbeta, TCR beta CDR3 was amplified with immunoSEQ multiplex PCR. Via MiXCR, TCRdb re-called the immunoSEQ multiplex PCR reads, giving one row per CDR3 protein. The data show 150,000 or so distinct CDR3 sequences, with approximately 95% seen just once and 0.1% to 0.15% held by the top ten. Overall study results and limits: The CD4+ T cell repertoires that were profiled in Susac syndrome showed no clonal expansion.

The source material was CD4+ T cells from PBMCs. The chain is built from TRBV10-3 and TRBJ1-5, with 9 bases lining up with TRBD1. This sequence was found in a human donor with Susac syndrome. CDR3 sequence (DNA): TGTGCCATCAGGGAGGGACAGGGCGATAATCAGCCCCAGCATTTT. Translation gives CAIREGQGDNQPQHF.